Listed below are T cell receptor beta chains from one sample, sequenced in a study of T-cell reconstitution after alpha-beta-depleted transplantation in children. Each CDR3 protein gets one entry after TCRdb re-called the PCR reads with MiXCR. Of a few thousand distinct CDR3 sequences listed, 7.3% are singletons. Here the sequenced sample was PBMCs, mostly from graft donor cells, taken 60 days after TCRalphabeta/CD19-depleted stem cell transplant. The origin of the receptors is a boy younger than two who had a stem cell transplant for SCID, so the T cells may come from the graft donor. Both conserved end residues are part of each CDR3. A D gene is named only where the DNA matches it firmly. Clone size is stated in some rows and not others, as once, few, many or a class when expanded.

v_gene: TRBV5-6
abundance: -
d_gene: TRBD2
len: 22
j_gene: TRBJ2-6
CDR3nt: TGTGCCATGGGTCCCGGGCTCCACAAACTAGCGGGGGCTTCCTCTGGGGCCAACGTCCTGACTTTC
CDR3aa: CAMGPGLHKLAGASSGANVLTF

v_gene: TRBV11-2
abundance: many
d_gene: -
len: 18
j_gene: TRBJ2-6
CDR3nt: TGTGCCAGCAGCTCCCCCCATCAGGGCCCCTCTGGGGCCAACGTCCTGACTTTC
CDR3aa: CASSSPHQGPSGANVLTF

v_gene: TRBV5-1
abundance: many
d_gene: -
len: 11
j_gene: TRBJ2-5
CDR3nt: TGCGCCAGCAGCTTGTCGGAGACCCAGTACTTC
CDR3aa: CASSLSETQYF

v_gene: TRBV5-1
abundance: medium-sized
d_gene: TRBD1
len: 16
j_gene: TRBJ2-2
CDR3nt: TGCGCCAGCAGCTATCCAGGGGGCGGGAACACCGGGGAGCTGTTTTTT
CDR3aa: CASSYPGGGNTGELFF

v_gene: TRBV19
abundance: many
d_gene: TRBD1
len: 15
j_gene: TRBJ1-2
CDR3nt: TGTGCCAGTAGTACCCCCCTGACAGGGGTAAATGGCTACACCTTC
CDR3aa: CASSTPLTGVNGYTF

v_gene: TRBV5-5
abundance: medium-sized
d_gene: -
len: 18
j_gene: TRBJ2-7
CDR3nt: TGTGCCAGCAGCTTGGAGGATTCAGGGACCCTATTTTTGTACGAGCAGTACTTC
CDR3aa: CASSLEDSGTLFLYEQYF

v_gene: TRBV27
abundance: many
d_gene: -
len: 16
j_gene: TRBJ2-5
CDR3nt: TGTGCCAGCAGTTTTAGTCGCGCGGGGGCGCGGGAGACCCAGTACTTC
CDR3aa: CASSFSRAGARETQYF

v_gene: TRBV5-6
abundance: medium-sized
d_gene: TRBD1
len: 19
j_gene: TRBJ2-1
CDR3nt: TGTGCCAGCAGGGGGGGCCCGAGAAACCGGGACAGGGATCCCAATGAGCAGTTCTTC
CDR3aa: CASRGGPRNRDRDPNEQFF

v_gene: TRBV6-2/TRBV6-3
abundance: medium-sized
d_gene: TRBD1
len: 18
j_gene: TRBJ2-5
CDR3nt: TGTGCCAGCAGGCTACTCACCGGGACAGGGGGATCGGTAGAGACCCAGTACTTC
CDR3aa: CASRLLTGTGGSVETQYF

v_gene: TRBV10-3
abundance: medium-sized
d_gene: TRBD2
len: 16
j_gene: TRBJ2-3
CDR3nt: TGTGCCATCAGTGATTGGGGCGGGGGTAGCACAGATACGCAGTATTTT
CDR3aa: CAISDWGGGSTDTQYF

v_gene: TRBV18
abundance: medium-sized
d_gene: -
len: 15
j_gene: TRBJ2-3
CDR3nt: TGTGCCAGCCGCCGTGTGAGGGGAAGTGCAGATACGCAGTATTTT
CDR3aa: CASRRVRGSADTQYF

v_gene: TRBV6-5
abundance: medium-sized
d_gene: -
len: 14
j_gene: TRBJ1-2
CDR3nt: TGTGCCAGCAGTCCCTGGATAGGGGGTAGGAGCTACACCTTC
CDR3aa: CASSPWIGGRSYTF

v_gene: TRBV19
abundance: many
d_gene: -
len: 13
j_gene: TRBJ1-2
CDR3nt: TGTGCCACCCTACCTGAGGGGGAATATGGCTACACCTTC
CDR3aa: CATLPEGEYGYTF

v_gene: TRBV12-2
abundance: -
d_gene: -
len: 18
j_gene: TRBJ1-3
CDR3nt: TGTGCAAGTCGCTTATCCAGACAAGGCCAATTCTCTGGAAACACCATATATTTT
CDR3aa: CASRLSRQGQFSGNTIYF

v_gene: TRBV7-7
abundance: medium-sized
d_gene: TRBD1
len: 15
j_gene: TRBJ2-7
CDR3nt: TGTGCTAGCAGCCTCCGGACAGGACCGCCATACGAGCAGTACTTC
CDR3aa: CASSLRTGPPYEQYF

v_gene: TRBV19
abundance: many
d_gene: -
len: 15
j_gene: TRBJ1-2
CDR3nt: TGTGCCAGTAGTCCATGGGACCTCCTTAACTATGGCTACACCTTC
CDR3aa: CASSPWDLLNYGYTF

v_gene: TRBV1
abundance: many
d_gene: -
len: 18
j_gene: TRBJ2-1
CDR3nt: TGCACCAGCAGCCAAGTTTCATGTTGCGGGGGGGCCGAAAATGAGCAGTTCTTC
CDR3aa: CTSSQVSCCGGAENEQFF

v_gene: TRBV6-5
abundance: many
d_gene: -
len: 13
j_gene: TRBJ1-1
CDR3nt: TGTGCCAGCAACCGACCGACAGGTTGTGAAGCTTTCTTT
CDR3aa: CASNRPTGCEAFF